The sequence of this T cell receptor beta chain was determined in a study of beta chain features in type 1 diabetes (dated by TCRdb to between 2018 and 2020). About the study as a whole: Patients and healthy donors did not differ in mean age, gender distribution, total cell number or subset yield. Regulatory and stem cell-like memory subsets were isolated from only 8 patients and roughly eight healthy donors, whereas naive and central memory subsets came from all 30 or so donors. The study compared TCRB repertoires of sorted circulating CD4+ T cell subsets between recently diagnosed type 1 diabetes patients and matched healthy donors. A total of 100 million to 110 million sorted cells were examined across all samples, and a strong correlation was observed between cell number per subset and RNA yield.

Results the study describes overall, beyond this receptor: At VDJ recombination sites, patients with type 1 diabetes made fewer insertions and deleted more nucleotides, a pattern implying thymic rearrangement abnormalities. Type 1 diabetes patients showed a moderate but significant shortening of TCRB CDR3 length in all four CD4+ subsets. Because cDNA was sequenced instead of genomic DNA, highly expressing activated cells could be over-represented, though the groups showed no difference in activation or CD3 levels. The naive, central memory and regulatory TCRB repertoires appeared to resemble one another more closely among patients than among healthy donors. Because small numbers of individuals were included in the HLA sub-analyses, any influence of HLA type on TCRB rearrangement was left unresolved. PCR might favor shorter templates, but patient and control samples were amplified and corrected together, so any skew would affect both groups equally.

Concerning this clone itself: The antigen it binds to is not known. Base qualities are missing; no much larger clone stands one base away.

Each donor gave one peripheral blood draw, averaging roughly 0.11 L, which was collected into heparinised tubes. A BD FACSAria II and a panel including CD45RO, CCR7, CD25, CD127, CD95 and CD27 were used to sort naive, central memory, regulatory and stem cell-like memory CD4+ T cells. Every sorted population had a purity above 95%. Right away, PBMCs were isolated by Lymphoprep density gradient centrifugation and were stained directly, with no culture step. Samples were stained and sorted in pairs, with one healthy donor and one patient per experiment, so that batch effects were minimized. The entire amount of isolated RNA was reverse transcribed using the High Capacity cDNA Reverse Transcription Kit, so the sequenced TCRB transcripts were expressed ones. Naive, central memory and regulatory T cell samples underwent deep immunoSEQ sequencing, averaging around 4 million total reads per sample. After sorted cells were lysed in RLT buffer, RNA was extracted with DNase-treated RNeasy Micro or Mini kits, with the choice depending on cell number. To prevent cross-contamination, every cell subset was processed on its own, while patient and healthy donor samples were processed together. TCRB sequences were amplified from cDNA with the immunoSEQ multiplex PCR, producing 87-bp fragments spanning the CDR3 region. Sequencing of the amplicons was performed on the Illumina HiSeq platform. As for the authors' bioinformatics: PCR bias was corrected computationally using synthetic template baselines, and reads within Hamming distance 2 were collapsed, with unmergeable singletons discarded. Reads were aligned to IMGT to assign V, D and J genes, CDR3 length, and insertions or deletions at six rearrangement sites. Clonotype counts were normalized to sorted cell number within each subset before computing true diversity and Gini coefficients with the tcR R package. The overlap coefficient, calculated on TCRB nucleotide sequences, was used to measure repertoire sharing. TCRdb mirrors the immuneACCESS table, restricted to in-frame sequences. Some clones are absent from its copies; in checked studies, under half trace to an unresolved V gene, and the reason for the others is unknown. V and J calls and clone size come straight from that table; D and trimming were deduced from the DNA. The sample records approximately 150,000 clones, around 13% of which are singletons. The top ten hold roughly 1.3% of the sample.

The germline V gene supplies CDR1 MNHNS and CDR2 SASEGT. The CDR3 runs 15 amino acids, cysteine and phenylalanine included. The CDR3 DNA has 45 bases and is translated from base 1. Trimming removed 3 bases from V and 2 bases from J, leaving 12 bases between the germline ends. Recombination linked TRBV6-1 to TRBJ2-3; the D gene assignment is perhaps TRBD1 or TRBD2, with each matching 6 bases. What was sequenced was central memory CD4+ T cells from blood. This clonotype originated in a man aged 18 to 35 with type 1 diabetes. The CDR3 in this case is CASSDRGEITDTQYF. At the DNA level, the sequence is TGTGCCAGCAGTGATAGGGGGGAGATCACAGATACGCAGTATTTT.